This passage covers 9 T cell receptor beta chains from one sample sequenced in a study of blood T cell repertoires in COVID-19. Profiling relied on immunoSEQ multiplex PCR, and the TCRdb table lists in-frame clones only, not all of them. Of roughly 460,000 clones in the sample, roughly 90% are singletons; the top ten hold roughly 0.84%. Sequencing input: peripheral blood. Source of these receptors: a man younger than 30 with COVID-19, enrolled during active disease.

This sequence joins TRBV19 and TRBJ1-3; no definite D call. This CDR3 spans 17 amino acids. Germline CDR1 is LNHDA and CDR2 is SQIVND (reference sequence). Trimming cost V 6 bases and J 0 bases, with 18 bases left between them. The CDR3 is CASSRLVRLSSGNTIYF. CDR3 in DNA: TGTGCCAGTAGCCGACTTGTCCGTCTAAGCTCTGGAAACACCATATATTTT.

The chain has TRBV3-1 (or the pseudogene TRBV3-2) and TRBJ1-5; D perhaps matches TRBD1 (5 bases). CDR1 is LGHDT, CDR2 YNNKEL, per germline (reference sequence). This CDR3 spans 14 amino acids. Trimming left V 1 base short and J 4 bases short, with 8 bases between. Written as DNA, the CDR3 is TGTGCCAGCAGCCAAGCAGGGCAAAATCAGCCCCAGCATTTT. This sequence encodes CASSQAGQNQPQHF.

The chain recombines TRBV7-8 with TRBJ2-5; D possibly corresponds to TRBD2 (5 bases). The CDR3 is made up of 15 amino acids. V was pared by 4 bases and J by 2 bases, with 14 bases between. CDR1 is SGHVS and CDR2 is FQNEAQ in the germline V gene. CDR3 nucleotides: TGTGCCAGCAGCTCTACGGGATTCTTACAAGAGACCCAGTACTTC. Protein product: CASSSTGFLQETQYF.

In this sample, this clone turned up a few times. The chain joins TRBV2 to TRBJ1-4; 8 nucleotides match TRBD1. After removal of 6 bases from V and 6 bases from J, the junction contained 9 bases not matched to a gene. The germline CDR1 and CDR2 sequences are SNHLY and FYNNEI. CDR3 length: 15 residues. Here the CDR3 reads CASSRGRVEDEKLFF. The CDR3 DNA follows: TGTGCCAGCAGCAGGGGGCGTGTCGAAGATGAAAAACTGTTTTTT.

The chain combines TRBV6-5 with TRBJ1-5; the D gene is possibly TRBD1 (5 bases). CDR3 length: 14 amino acids. Germline CDR1 and CDR2: MNHEY and SVGAGI. The germline V and J ends were trimmed by 3 bases and 5 bases, with 11 bases remaining between them. CDR3 sequence reads: CASSYRGMDQPQHF. DNA for the CDR3: TGTGCCAGCAGTTATAGGGGAATGGATCAGCCCCAGCATTTT.

This chain connects TRBV7-9 to TRBJ1-6, with TRBD1 as a possible D gene (5 bases). CDR1 is SEHNR and CDR2 is FQNEAQ in the germline V gene (reference sequence). The ends were cut back, 5 bases at V and 9 bases at J, with 20 bases in the middle. This CDR3 comprises 16 residues. The CDR3 spells CASSQRRRGESSPLHF. Here the CDR3 DNA reads TGTGCCAGCAGCCAGAGGCGGAGGGGCGAGAGTTCACCCCTCCACTTT.

The V call is TRBV29-1, the J call TRBJ1-2; D gene ambiguous. The ends were cut back, 5 bases at V and 0 bases at J, with 10 bases in the middle. Per germline, CDR1 SQVTM and CDR2 ANQGSEA. The CDR3 runs to 13 residues. CDR3 region: CSVRRTANYGYTF. CDR3 coding DNA: TGCAGCGTTCGGAGGACCGCTAACTATGGCTACACCTTC.

The rearrangement uses TRBV18 and TRBJ1-6; D possibly corresponds to TRBD1 (6 bases). Looked up from germline, CDR1 is KGHSH and CDR2 is LQKENI. With 3 bases removed from V and 5 bases from J, the gap between germline ends came to 17 bases. The CDR3 has 17 amino acids. In DNA, the CDR3 is TGTGCCAGCTCACCGCAAGGACAGACTACTCATAATTCACCCCTCCACTTT. It translates to CASSPQGQTTHNSPLHF.

The chain links TRBV30 to TRBJ2-7; D is perhaps TRBD2 (6 bases). CDR3 length: 11 residues. CDR1 GTSNPN and CDR2 SVGIG come from the germline V gene (reference sequence). Trimming left V 7 bases short and J 6 bases short, with 13 bases between. The CDR3 nucleotides are TGTGCCTTATACGGGGGACTCGAGCAGTACTTC. This encodes CALYGGLEQYF.